One T cell receptor (beta chain) is described in this entry. Antigen: not known. Nominal health characterized the donors when sampled, though unrecorded immune exposures were likely. This entry belongs to a study of cytomegalovirus exposure and HLA in healthy donors. Study-level points and caveats: Upon later analysis, TCR association rates were observed to vary by HLA locus, being highest for DRB1 and lowest for HLA-C.

Primers: 60 Vbeta forward and 13 Jbeta reverse. The protocol was immunoSEQ multiplex PCR, while the TCRdb copy is restricted to in-frame clones and leaves out a portion. The data contain 85,000 to 100,000 clones, under 85% of them singletons. Trimming took 3 bases from V and 0 from J, leaving 11 bases between them. The CDR3 has 15 residues. Germline V gives CDR1 KGHSH, CDR2 LQKENI. Sequenced: PBMCs. The receptor comes from a man aged 50 to 59 in good health and CMV-seropositive. This sequence joins TRBV18 and TRBJ1-1; perhaps TRBD1 as D (6 bases). The chain's CDR3 is CASSPSGTLNTEAFF. CDR3 nucleotide sequence: TGTGCCAGCTCACCCTCCGGGACACTGAACACTGAAGCTTTCTTT.